These T cell receptor beta chains were read from a single sample in a study of cytomegalovirus exposure and HLA in healthy donors. Repertoires were generated with immunoSEQ multiplex PCR, while TCRdb's copy carries only in-frame clones and drops some. The sample lists roughly 140,000 clones, more than 70% seen once, with 1.5% to 2% in the top ten. What was sequenced was PBMCs. The receptors stem from a woman in her thirties or forties in good health and CMV-seronegative. Each CDR3 is given with its conserved first and last residue. The D gene is left open where the match is weak. Size is stated for part of the rows, as once, few or many counts, or as a class when the clone is expanded.

>TRBD1|TRBJ2-1|TRBV10-1|-
TGCGCCAGCAGTGACGGGACAGGGTCCAATGAGCAGTTCTTC
CASSDGTGSNEQFF
>TRBD1|TRBJ1-1|TRBV7-9|-
TGTGCCAGCAGCTTAGAGTACAGGGGAGCTTTCTTT
CASSLEYRGAFF
>-|TRBJ2-5|TRBV18|-
TGTGCCAGCTCAGCGGGGTTCGGAGAGACCCAGTACTTC
CASSAGFGETQYF
>-|TRBJ2-2|TRBV5-4|-
TGTGCCAGCAGCTTGCAGGGCCTGAACACCGGGGAGCTGTTTTTT
CASSLQGLNTGELFF
>-|TRBJ2-4|TRBV6-5|-
TGTGCCAGCAGTCGCGGGGACATTCAGTACTTC
CASSRGDIQYF
>TRBD1|TRBJ2-2|TRBV6-5|-
TGTGCCACGCGACAGGGAACCGGGGAGCTGTTTTTT
CATRQGTGELFF
>-|TRBJ1-2|TRBV6-5|-
TGTGCCAGCCGGGGGTCACCCTTGGGGATCTATGGCTACACCTTC
CASRGSPLGIYGYTF
>TRBD1|TRBJ1-2|TRBV30|-
TGTGCCTGGACCGTGAAAAGGACAGGGCGATATGGCTACACCTTC
CAWTVKRTGRYGYTF
>TRBD2|TRBJ2-1|TRBV6-5|-
TGTGCCAGCAGCCCGGGACTAGCGTACAATGAGCAGTTCTTC
CASSPGLAYNEQFF
>TRBD1|TRBJ1-5|TRBV5-6|few
TGTGCCAGCAGCTTGGACGGACAGGGCGGTCAGCCCCAGCATTTT
CASSLDGQGGQPQHF
>TRBD1|TRBJ2-6|TRBV4-1|-
TGCGCCAGCAGCACCCGGACAGGGGACTCTGGGGCCAACGTCCTGACTTTC
CASSTRTGDSGANVLTF
>-|TRBJ1-2|TRBV5-5|-
TGTGCCAGCAGCTTGTTGCATGATGGGGGGGTCTATGGCTACACCTTC
CASSLLHDGGVYGYTF
>-|TRBJ2-7|TRBV15|-
TGTGCCACCAGCAGAGAGCGGGGTGAGCAGTACTTC
CATSRERGEQYF
>TRBD1|TRBJ1-2|TRBV5-1|-
TGCGCCAGCAGCCGCAACCCCGACAGGGGCGGCTACACCTTC
CASSRNPDRGGYTF
>-|TRBJ2-2|TRBV7-6|-
TGTGCCAGCAGCTTAGGGGCAGGGGCGTCCTTGAACACCGGGGAGCTGTTTTTT
CASSLGAGASLNTGELFF
>-|TRBJ2-5|TRBV5-1|-
TGCGCCAGCAGCCTCGGAGACCGGGACCAAGAGACCCAGTACTTC
CASSLGDRDQETQYF
>TRBD1|TRBJ2-1|TRBV5-1|-
TGCGCCAGCAGCTTGGGTAGGACAGGGTCGCACAATGATGAGCAGTTCTTC
CASSLGRTGSHNDEQFF
>-|TRBJ2-5|TRBV5-1|-
TGCGCCAGCAGCGCGTCCCGGGACTCACTTAGAGAGACCCAGTACTTC
CASSASRDSLRETQYF
>-|TRBJ1-1|TRBV5-4|few
TGTGCCAGCAGCTCAATAGGGGACAATCTAGGAGCTTTCTTT
CASSSIGDNLGAFF
>-|TRBJ2-7|TRBV19|-
TGTGCCAGTACCGACAACTACGAGCAGTACTTC
CASTDNYEQYF
>-|TRBJ1-3|TRBV25-1|-
TGTGCCAGCAGTGAGTTTCAGGGAACTGGAAACACCATATATTTT
CASSEFQGTGNTIYF
>-|TRBJ2-6|TRBV4-2|few
TGTGCCAGCAGCCAAACCACCGTCCTGAGCTCTGGGGCCAACGTCCTGACTTTC
CASSQTTVLSSGANVLTF
>TRBD2|TRBJ2-5|TRBV2|-
TGTGCCAACCGAAGGACTAGCGGCCAAGAGACCCAGTACTTC
CANRRTSGQETQYF
>-|TRBJ1-1|TRBV14|-
TGTGCCAGCAGCCAACCGGGGGTGGGCACTGAAGCTTTCTTT
CASSQPGVGTEAFF
>TRBD2|TRBJ2-3|TRBV5-1|-
TGCGCCAGCAGCTTGGAGGCTAGCGGGGGGCGGGCAGATACGCAGTATTTT
CASSLEASGGRADTQYF
>TRBD1|TRBJ1-3|TRBV9|-
TGTGCCAGCAGCGCCCGGACAGGGGGATTGAACACCATATATTTT
CASSARTGGLNTIYF
>TRBD2|TRBJ2-7|TRBV2|-
TGTGCCAGCACCGTCATTGGCGGGGGGATTTACGAGCAGTACTTC
CASTVIGGGIYEQYF
>TRBD1|TRBJ1-2|TRBV5-1|-
TGCGCCAGCAGCGACCAGCCGGGACAGGGAATCTATGGCTACACCTTC
CASSDQPGQGIYGYTF
>TRBD2|TRBJ2-1|TRBV28|-
TGTGCCAGCAGTGCACGACTAGCGGGAGCTTCTAATGAGCAGTTCTTC
CASSARLAGASNEQFF